This T cell receptor beta chain was sequenced during a study of shared clonotypes between healthy human individuals. V was shortened by 3 bases and J by 2 bases, with 14 bases between the two germline ends. Germline CDR1 reads GTSNPN; CDR2 reads SVGIG (reference sequence). The CDR3 is 15 residues long. Using immunoSEQ multiplex PCR, the repertoire was profiled, and TCRdb retains in-frame clones only, with some absent. Of 450,000 to 500,000 clones listed, 65% to 85% were seen once; the top ten hold 12%. On this clone: A read error is the likely source, as a far larger clone sits one nucleotide away.

About 90 million PBMCs supplied genomic DNA for unsorted samples. V and J are TRBV30 and TRBJ1-5; possibly TRBD1 for D (6 bases). The clonotype comes from a woman between 40 and 55 years old in good health. Some clones in this sample may be carry-over from other donors' samples. Specimen: PBMCs. CDR3 protein: CAWSPLGHGNQPQHF. The CDR3 nucleotides are TGTGCCTGGAGCCCCTTGGGACATGGCAATCAGCCCCAGCATTTT. Variable domain in full (rest from reference TRBV30 and TRBJ1-5): SQTIHQWPATLVQPVGSPLSLECTVEGTSNPNLYWYRQAAGRGLQLLFYSVGIGQISSEVPQNLSASRPQDRQFILSSKKLLLSDSGFYLCAWSPLGHGNQPQHFGDGTRLSIL.